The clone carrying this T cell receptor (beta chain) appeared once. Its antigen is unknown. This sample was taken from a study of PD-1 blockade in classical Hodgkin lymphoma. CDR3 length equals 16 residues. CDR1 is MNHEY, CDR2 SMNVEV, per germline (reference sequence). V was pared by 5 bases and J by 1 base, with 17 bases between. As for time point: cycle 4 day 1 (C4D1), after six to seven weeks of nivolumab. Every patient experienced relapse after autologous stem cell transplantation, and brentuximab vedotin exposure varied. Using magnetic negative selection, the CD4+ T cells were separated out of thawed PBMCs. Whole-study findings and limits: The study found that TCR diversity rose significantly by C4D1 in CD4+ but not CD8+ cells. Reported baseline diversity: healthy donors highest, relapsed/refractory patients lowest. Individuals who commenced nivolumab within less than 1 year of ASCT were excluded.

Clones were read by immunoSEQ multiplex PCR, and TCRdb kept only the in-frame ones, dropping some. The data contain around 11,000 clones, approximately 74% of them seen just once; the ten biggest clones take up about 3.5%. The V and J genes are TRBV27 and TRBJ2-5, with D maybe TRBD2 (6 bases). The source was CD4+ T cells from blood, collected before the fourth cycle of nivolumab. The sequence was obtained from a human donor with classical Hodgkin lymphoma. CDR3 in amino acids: CASSPEPGDRQETQYF. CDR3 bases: TGTGCCAGCAGTCCCGAACCGGGGGACCGCCAAGAGACCCAGTACTTC.